This is a list of T cell receptor beta chains from one sample in a study of OX40 agonist ivuxolimab in advanced cancers. Clones were sequenced by immunoSEQ multiplex PCR, and TCRdb holds only the in-frame ones, with some missing. This repertoire shows approximately 91,000 clones, around 85% found once; its top ten account for approximately 2%. The sequenced sample was CD4+ or CD8+ T cells sorted from blood, obtained in a trial of the OX40 agonist ivuxolimab. Receptor source: an adult with an advanced solid tumor such as melanoma, head and neck, liver or kidney cancer. The CDR3 runs from the conserved cysteine through the conserved F or W. Fields, in order: J gene, clone size, V gene, D gene, CDR3 DNA, CDR3 protein. D genes are given only for firm matches. The size entry is marked missing in some rows and otherwise reads once, few, many or a size class.

TRBJ1-6,.,TRBV5-5,.,TGTGCCAGCAGTTTAACCACAGGTTATTCACCCCTCCACTTT,CASSLTTGYSPLHF
TRBJ2-5,.,TRBV5-1,.,TGCGCCAGCAGCTTAGTTGGGACGGAGGGCCAAGAGACCCAGTACTTC,CASSLVGTEGQETQYF
TRBJ2-2,.,TRBV5-1,.,TGCGCCAGCAGCTTGCGGCAGACCAACTTGAACACCGGGGAGCTGTTTTTT,CASSLRQTNLNTGELFF
TRBJ2-1,.,TRBV11-1,TRBD2,TGTGCCAGCAGCTTAGGAGCTAGCGGGGGGGCCGATGAGCAGTTCTTC,CASSLGASGGADEQFF
TRBJ1-2,few,TRBV6-5,.,TGTGCCAGCAGATTCGGACAGTATGGCTACACCTTC,CASRFGQYGYTF
TRBJ2-4,.,TRBV6-1,.,TGTGCCAGCAGCGACAGGTGGGCCAAAAACATTCAGTACTTC,CASSDRWAKNIQYF
TRBJ1-2,few,TRBV30,.,TGTGCCTGGAGCCTGGGGGGGGCTAACTATGGCTACACCTTC,CAWSLGGANYGYTF
TRBJ2-3,.,TRBV5-4,TRBD2,TGTGCCAGCAGTCAGCCAAGCGGGGGGGCCGGGGATACGCAGTATTTT,CASSQPSGGAGDTQYF
TRBJ2-7,.,TRBV5-1,TRBD2,TGCGCCAGCAGCCACCAAGGACTAGCGAATACCTACGAGCAGTACTTC,CASSHQGLANTYEQYF
TRBJ1-3,.,TRBV10-2,TRBD1,TGCGCCAGCAGTGAGCCCCGGGACAGGCTCTCTGGAAACACCATATATTTT,CASSEPRDRLSGNTIYF
TRBJ2-3,.,TRBV7-9,TRBD2,TGTGCCAGCAAGCCCCTAGCGGGGGGCCCAAGCACAGATACGCAGTATTTT,CASKPLAGGPSTDTQYF
TRBJ1-4,.,TRBV6-5,TRBD1,TGTGCCAGCACCATGACAGGGCGGGGTGAAAAACTGTTTTTT,CASTMTGRGEKLFF
TRBJ2-1,.,TRBV29-1,TRBD1,TGCAGCGTTGAAGCCGGGACAGAGAGCTCCTACAATGAGCAGTTCTTC,CSVEAGTESSYNEQFF
TRBJ2-7,.,TRBV6-1,TRBD1,TGTGCCAGCAGTGAAGGACAGGGGGCAGGCTACGAGCAGTACTTC,CASSEGQGAGYEQYF
TRBJ1-5,once,TRBV15,TRBD1,TGTGCCACCAGCAGAGATCAGGAGGGGGCGCCGGATCAGCCCCAGCATTTT,CATSRDQEGAPDQPQHF
TRBJ1-2,few,TRBV5-6,TRBD1,TGTGCCAGCAGCATGTGGGACAGGGTCAACTATGGCTACACCTTC,CASSMWDRVNYGYTF
TRBJ2-3,.,TRBV12-5,TRBD2,TGTGCTAGTGGTCTGGAGCGGGGTGCAGATACGCAGTATTTT,CASGLERGADTQYF
TRBJ1-5,.,TRBV5-1,.,TGCGCCAGCAGCGAGGACAGTTATAGCAATCAGCCCCAGCATTTT,CASSEDSYSNQPQHF
TRBJ2-5,few,TRBV28,.,TGTGCCAGCAGTTTCGCCCAAGACACGGCTCAGACCCAGTACTTC,CASSFAQDTAQTQYF
TRBJ2-1,.,TRBV30,.,TGTGCCTGGAGTGATCTAGAGGCGCAGTTCTTC,CAWSDLEAQFF
TRBJ2-6,.,TRBV7-9,.,TGTGCCAGCAGCTTATGGGCAGGGGGGTCCTCTGGGGCCAACGTCCTGACTTTC,CASSLWAGGSSGANVLTF
TRBJ2-5,few,TRBV10-3,TRBD2,TGTGCCATCAGTGAAGGCGGGGGGAAAGAGACCCAGTACTTC,CAISEGGGKETQYF
TRBJ2-2,.,TRBV19,.,TGTGCCAGTAGTATAGGGGGTCGCGCCGGGGAGCTGTTTTTT,CASSIGGRAGELFF
TRBJ1-2,few,TRBV5-4,TRBD1,TGTGCCAGCAGCTTGGAAGGGGACAGCTATGGCTACACCTTC,CASSLEGDSYGYTF
TRBJ1-1,.,TRBV5-5,.,TGTGCCAGCAGCTTGAAAGGTGCGGACACTGAAGCTTTCTTT,CASSLKGADTEAFF
TRBJ1-6,once,TRBV4-1,.,TGCGCCAGCAGCCAAGAAAGGGTCGGCGGGGACCTTTATAATTCACCCCTCCACTTT,CASSQERVGGDLYNSPLHF
TRBJ2-7,.,TRBV28,.,TGTGCCAGCAGTTCATTTGTGGGGGCCTACGAGCAGTACTTC,CASSSFVGAYEQYF
TRBJ1-1,.,TRBV11-2,TRBD1,TGTGCCAGCAGCTGGGACAGGAACACTGAAGCTTTCTTT,CASSWDRNTEAFF
TRBJ2-3,.,TRBV5-1,.,TGCGCCAGCAGGATGCAGGGGATGTGGAGTACAGATACGCAGTATTTT,CASRMQGMWSTDTQYF
TRBJ2-7,.,TRBV7-9,.,TGTGCCAGCAGTTCCCGGGACGAGCAGTACTTC,CASSSRDEQYF
TRBJ2-7,.,TRBV30,TRBD2,TGTGCCTGGAGCCGGCGGGGAGGGGTAGTGTGGCAGCAGTACTTC,CAWSRRGGVVWQQYF
TRBJ1-5,.,TRBV9,.,TGTGCCAGCAGCGTATCCTACCCACAACCACCGGGGCGAAGGAGGCACCAGCCCCAGCATTTT,CASSVSYPQPPGRRRHQPQHF
TRBJ2-7,.,TRBV6-1,TRBD1,TGTGCCAGCAGCCCCCAGGGGGACGAGCAGTACTTC,CASSPQGDEQYF